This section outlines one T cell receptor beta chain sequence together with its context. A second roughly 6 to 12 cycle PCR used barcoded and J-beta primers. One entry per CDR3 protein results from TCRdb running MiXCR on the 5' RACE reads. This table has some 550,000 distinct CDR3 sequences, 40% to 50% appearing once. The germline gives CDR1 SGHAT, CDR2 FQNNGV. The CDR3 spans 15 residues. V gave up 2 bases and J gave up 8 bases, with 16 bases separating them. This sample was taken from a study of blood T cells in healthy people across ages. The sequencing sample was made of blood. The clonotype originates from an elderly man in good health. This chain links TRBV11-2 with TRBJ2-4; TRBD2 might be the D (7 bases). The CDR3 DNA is TGTGCCAGCAGCTTAAGGGGGACTACCGGGGACATTCAGTACTTC. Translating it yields CASSLRGTTGDIQYF. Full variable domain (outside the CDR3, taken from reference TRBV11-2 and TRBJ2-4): EAGVAQSPRYKIIEKRQSVAFWCNPISGHATLYWYQQILGQGPKLLIQFQNNGVVDDSQLPKDRFSAERLKGVDSTLKIQPAKLEDSAVYLCASSLRGTTGDIQYFGAGTRLSVL.